The 23 T cell receptor beta chains listed next were all sequenced from one sample in a study of shared clonotypes between healthy human individuals. Profiled with immunoSEQ multiplex PCR; TCRdb holds only in-frame clones, not every one. The sample lists about 750,000 clones; approximately 92% were seen once. CD8 cells classed as naive were CD45RO-negative and positively selected for CCR7, excluding terminally differentiated effector memory CD45RA+ cells. The sequenced sample consisted of naive CD8+ T cells sorted from blood. Receptor source: a man between 25 and 39 years old in good health.

This clone has a single count. For the CDR3, the DNA is TGTGCCAGCAGCTTCGGACTAGCGGGAGGTTTATACGAGCAGTACTTC. Its protein is CASSFGLAGGLYEQYF. The J gene is TRBJ2-7, the V gene TRBV5-4, with TRBD2 matching 14 bases. The CDR3 sequence is 16 residues long. V lost 2 bases to trimming and J lost 4 bases; unmatched junction nucleotides: 5. Looked up from germline, CDR1 is SGHNT and CDR2 is YYREEE (reference sequence).

This chain joins TRBV6-1 and TRBJ1-1; D perhaps matches TRBD1 (5 bases). V was shortened by 7 bases and J by 4 bases, with 10 bases between the two germline ends. CDR1 MNHNS and CDR2 SASEGT come from the germline V gene. This CDR3 spans 12 amino acids. The CDR3 spells CASKFRGTEAFF. DNA of the CDR3: TGTGCCAGCAAGTTTAGGGGCACTGAAGCTTTCTTT.

The chain employs TRBV7-9 and TRBJ2-1; 11 nucleotides line up with TRBD2. Germline values: CDR1 SEHNR, CDR2 FQNEAQ (reference sequence). The CDR3 length is 16 residues. V dropped 2 bases and J dropped 8; count of bases not matched to a gene: 8. The CDR3 nucleotides are TGTGCCAGCAGCTTAAGGGCTAGCGGGAGGAGGGATGAGCAGTTCTTC. It yields the protein CASSLRASGRRDEQFF.

The V and J genes are TRBV27 and TRBJ1-5; D is undetermined. CDR3 length: 13 residues. V gave up 3 bases and J gave up 5 bases, with 8 bases separating them. The germline CDR1 and CDR2 sequences are MNHEY and SMNVEV (reference sequence). CDR3 in DNA: TGTGCCAGCAGTTTGAACTCCGATCAGCCCCAGCATTTT. It yields the protein CASSLNSDQPQHF.

This sequence joins TRBV27 and TRBJ1-1; possible D gene TRBD1, 6 bases. Germline CDR1 MNHEY, CDR2 SMNVEV (reference sequence). Trimming removed 4 bases from V and 1 base from J, with 13 bases in between. The CDR3 is 15 amino acids. CDR3 residues: CASSSGANSNTEAFF. The CDR3, as DNA: TGTGCCAGCAGTTCAGGGGCGAACTCGAACACTGAAGCTTTCTTT.

The rearrangement links TRBV4-1 to TRBJ1-1; no clear D. The germline V gene encodes CDR1 MGHRA and CDR2 YSYEKL. V lost 1 base to trimming and J lost 2 bases, with 8 bases between them. The CDR3 is 14 residues long. CDR3: CASSQAPANTEAFF. The CDR3 DNA reads as TGCGCCAGCAGCCAAGCTCCAGCCAACACTGAAGCTTTCTTT.

V is TRBV27 and J is TRBJ1-2; tentatively, D is TRBD1 (6 bases). The CDR3 runs to 19 residues. V was clipped by 4 bases and J by 1 base, with 25 bases between them. CDR1 and CDR2 from the germline V gene are MNHEY and SMNVEV (reference sequence). Here the CDR3 DNA reads TGTGCCAGCAGTTCACTAACCCGGGACACGGAGACAAATAACTATGGCTACACCTTC. Its protein is CASSSLTRDTETNNYGYTF.

The chain carries TRBV6-1 and TRBJ2-1, with D hard to call. There are 10 residues in the CDR3. The germline V gene encodes CDR1 MNHNS and CDR2 SASEGT. The V and J ends lost 3 bases and 13 bases respectively, with 7 bases between them. The CDR3, as DNA: TGTGCCAGCAGTGAGGTCAGACAGTTCTTC. Translating it yields CASSEVRQFF.

This chain uses TRBV27 with TRBJ2-7, with no clear D. The V gene lost 3 bases and the J gene lost 6 bases, with 12 bases spanning the gap. Germline V CDR1 and CDR2: MNHEY, SMNVEV (reference sequence). CDR3 size: 13 residues. This CDR3 reads CASSFAMGREQYF. The CDR3 region has the DNA TGTGCCAGCAGTTTCGCTATGGGCCGCGAGCAGTACTTC.

This clone was detected once. The V and J genes are TRBV7-8 and TRBJ2-3, with 9 bases identical to TRBD2. Germline assignment: CDR1 SGHVS and CDR2 FQNEAQ. V trimming: 8 bases; J trimming: 2 bases; junction bases outside the gene matches: 5. The CDR3 consists of 14 residues. CDR3 sequence (DNA): TGTGCCAGCGATGGCGGGAGGGCCACAGATACGCAGTATTTT. Translated: CASDGGRATDTQYF.

The V and J genes are TRBV29-1 and TRBJ2-1; D is ambiguous. V was pared by 0 bases and J by 13 bases, with 13 bases between. Per the germline V gene, CDR1 is SQVTM and CDR2 is ANQGSEA. This CDR3 contains 12 residues. The CDR3 spells CSVEDRQYLQFF. The DNA for the CDR3 is TGCAGCGTTGAAGATAGGCAGTACTTACAGTTCTTC.

The chain has TRBV28 and TRBJ2-1; TRBD2 matches at 10 bases. The V gene end was trimmed by 3 bases and the J gene end by 5 bases; junction bases not matched to a gene: 4. Germline V lookup: CDR1 MDHEN, CDR2 SYDVKM. The CDR3 loop spans 15 amino acids. The CDR3 DNA reads as TGTGCCAGCAGTTTCAGGCTAGCGGGAGACAATGAGCAGTTCTTC. Its translation is CASSFRLAGDNEQFF.

The chain recombines TRBV23-1 with TRBJ2-1, with 7 positions matching TRBD2. TRBV23-1 is placed among ORFs of uncertain function. The CDR3 has 14 amino acids. After removal of 2 bases from V and 9 bases from J, the junction contained 7 bases not matched to a gene. For the CDR3, the DNA is TGCGCCAGCAGTCAACAAGAACTAGCGCTTGAGCAGTTCTTC. This encodes CASSQQELALEQFF.

This clone has just one count. The rearrangement uses TRBV5-1 and TRBJ2-7; D perhaps matches TRBD1 (6 bases). This CDR3 region has 15 residues. V shed 2 bases and J shed 2 bases, with 14 bases lying between them. The V gene's germline CDR1 is SGHRS and CDR2 YFSETQ. CDR3 protein: CASSFTGTNTYEQYF. The CDR3 DNA sequence: TGCGCCAGCAGCTTCACCGGGACAAATACCTACGAGCAGTACTTC.

The rearrangement joins TRBV7-9 to TRBJ2-7; D perhaps matches TRBD1 (5 bases). Trimming stripped 1 base from V and 4 bases from J, with 14 bases between. There are 15 residues in the CDR3. The germline CDR1 and CDR2 sequences are SEHNR and FQNEAQ (reference sequence). The CDR3 bases are TGTGCCAGCAGCTTAGTCTCGCAGGGTGGATACGAGCAGTACTTC. Protein: CASSLVSQGGYEQYF. Based on the CDR3 plus reference TRBV7-9 and TRBJ2-7, the full variable domain is DTGVSQNPRHKITKRGQNVTFRCDPISEHNRLYWYRQTLGQGPEFLTYFQNEAQLEKSRLLSDRFSAERPKGSFSTLEIQRTEQGDSAMYLCASSLVSQGGYEQYFGPGTRLTVT.

The J gene is TRBJ2-1, the V gene TRBV4-3; 7 bases align to TRBD1. The J segment lost 3 bases and the V segment lost 0 bases, leaving 8 bases of the junction unmatched. Germline V gene sequence: CDR1 LGHNA, CDR2 YSLEER. The length of the CDR3 is 17 residues. This chain's CDR3 is CASSQDTGAGFYNEQFF. DNA for the CDR3: TGCGCCAGCAGCCAAGATACAGGGGCCGGATTCTACAATGAGCAGTTCTTC.

This clone turned up a few times. The V and J genes are TRBV18 and TRBJ2-2; no definite D call. Germline V gives CDR1 KGHSH, CDR2 LQKENI. The CDR3 runs to 11 residues. Trimming took off 7 bases at V and 7 bases at J, with 7 bases between the two ends. The CDR3 is CASLFGGELFF. CDR3 DNA: TGTGCCAGCTTGTTTGGCGGGGAGCTGTTTTTT.

The chain combines TRBV27 with TRBJ2-7; D may correspond to TRBD1 or TRBD2 (6 bases each). This CDR3 is built from 15 residues. Germline-derived CDR1 and CDR2 are MNHEY and SMNVEV (reference sequence). Trimming pared 4 bases from V and 2 bases from J, leaving 15 bases between. The CDR3 DNA is TGTGCCAGCAGTTCCCCGGGGGCGGGAACCTACGAGCAGTACTTC. It codes for CASSSPGAGTYEQYF.

Comment on this clone: The sample contains more than one DNA sequence encoding this CDR3. CDR3 DNA sequence: TGCGCCAGCAGCTTATACGACAATGAGCAGTTCTTC. Translation gives CASSLYDNEQFF. The genes are TRBV5-1 and TRBJ2-1; D gene ambiguous. The CDR3 has 12 amino acids. Trimming pared 2 bases from V and 5 bases from J, leaving 5 bases between. The germline V gene encodes CDR1 SGHRS and CDR2 YFSETQ.

The chain has TRBV19 and TRBJ2-3; D is unresolved. Germline V lookup: CDR1 LNHDA, CDR2 SQIVND (reference sequence). The CDR3 is made up of 14 amino acids. The V end was cut by 1 base, the J end by 2 bases, with 7 bases between. CDR3 in DNA: TGTGCCAGTAGTATAGTGCCCCCCACAGATACGCAGTATTTT. It encodes CASSIVPPTDTQYF.

This sequence joins TRBV7-2 and TRBJ2-7; 9 bases are shared with TRBD1. This CDR3 is built from 17 residues. Germline assignment: CDR1 SGHTA and CDR2 FQGNSA. V shed 5 bases and J 6 bases; nucleotides not matched to a gene: 17. This CDR3 reads CASSRLGLRDRESEQYF. The CDR3 DNA reads TGTGCCAGCAGCCGATTAGGGCTCCGGGACAGGGAGAGCGAGCAGTACTTC.

The chain recombines TRBV7-2 with TRBJ2-3, with a tentative D call TRBD1 (5 bases). V lost 5 bases and J 14 bases, leaving 20 bases between the germline ends. The CDR3 runs to 13 residues. The germline gives CDR1 SGHTA, CDR2 FQGNSA. CDR3 sequence reads: CASSLVMDGHWYF. The CDR3 nucleotides are TGTGCCAGCAGCCTGGTGATGGACGGACATTGGTATTTT.

The chain has TRBV7-8 and TRBJ2-7; D is possibly TRBD2 (6 bases). The CDR3 sequence is 15 residues long. Per the germline V gene, CDR1 is SGHVS and CDR2 is FQNEAQ. The V end lost 6 bases, the J end lost 0 bases, and 15 bases lay between the germline ends. The chain's CDR3 is CASSTGRAGSYEQYF. CDR3 in DNA: TGTGCCAGCAGTACCGGTCGAGCGGGCTCCTACGAGCAGTACTTC.